The 27 T cell receptor beta chains in this list originate from one sample, sequenced in a study of blood T cell repertoires in COVID-19. The table came from immunoSEQ multiplex PCR; TCRdb's copy has only in-frame clones and leaves some out. Among approximately 300,000 clones listed, about 88% were seen once. Sequencing was carried out using peripheral blood. The receptor set was obtained from a woman aged 25 to 45 with COVID-19, enrolled during active disease.

This clone was observed once. The gene calls are TRBV6-1 and TRBJ2-5; TRBD1 aligns across 9 bases. Losses at the gene ends were 2 bases for V and 4 bases for J; bases not matched to a gene: 2. This CDR3 is built from 14 residues. CDR1 and CDR2 (germline): MNHNS, SASEGT. The CDR3 DNA follows: TGTGCCAGCAGTGAATACAGGGGGCGAGAGACCCAGTACTTC. Translating gives CASSEYRGRETQYF.

The rearrangement uses TRBV29-1 and TRBJ2-1; perhaps TRBD2 as D (6 bases). The CDR3 covers 14 residues. Trimming took 7 bases from V and 1 from J, leaving 14 bases between them. Per germline, CDR1 SQVTM and CDR2 ANQGSEA. In nucleotides, the CDR3 is TGCAGCGCCATAGCGGTGCCTTCCTACAATGAGCAGTTCTTC. Amino acids: CSAIAVPSYNEQFF.

J is TRBJ2-2 and V is TRBV6-5, with 7 positions matching TRBD2. CDR1 is MNHEY and CDR2 is SVGAGI in the germline V gene. V trimming: 7 bases; J trimming: 1 base; junction bases outside the gene matches: 6. CDR3 size: 15 residues. CDR3 sequence reads: CASTSERENTGELFF. The CDR3 DNA reads as TGTGCCAGCACCTCTGAGCGGGAGAACACCGGGGAGCTGTTTTTT.

The chain uses TRBV27 and TRBJ1-5; D unclear. CDR1 MNHEY and CDR2 SMNVEV come from the germline V gene (reference sequence). V was clipped by 3 bases and J by 0 bases, with 9 bases between them. The CDR3 has 15 amino acids. CDR3 nucleotides: TGTGCCAGCAGTTTTGAGTCAACTAGCAATCAGCCCCAGCATTTT. This translates into CASSFESTSNQPQHF.

The chain uses TRBV19 and TRBJ2-5; TRBD2 is a possible D gene (6 bases). Trimming pared 7 bases from V and 2 bases from J, leaving 17 bases between. There are 15 residues in the CDR3. From germline, CDR1 is LNHDA and CDR2 SQIVND (reference sequence). The CDR3 protein is CASNSGDSSQETQYF. Here the CDR3 DNA reads TGTGCCAGTAATTCCGGGGACTCAAGTCAAGAGACCCAGTACTTC.

This clone is a singleton in its sample. The DNA is omitted, as the CDR3 cannot be located on it reliably, and the CDR3 follows TCRdb's listing. This rearrangement joins TRBV28 to TRBJ1-1. The CDR3 has 14 residues if both end residues are counted. The germline V gene has CDR1 MDHEN and CDR2 SYDVKM. The CDR3 sequence: CASSSSGSPTEAFF.

A note on this clone: At one end, the junction sequence differs from germline, possibly due to a read error. J is TRBJ2-5 and V is TRBV7-7; 7 bases match TRBD2. This CDR3 spans 16 amino acids. Germline V gene data show CDR1 as SSHAT and CDR2 as FNYEAQ (reference sequence). CDR3 DNA: TGTGCTAGCAGCTTAATTCCAGCGGGGACCGGGGAGACCCAGTACTTC. Amino acid sequence: CASSLIPAGTGETQYF.

V is TRBV3-1 (or the pseudogene TRBV3-2) and J is TRBJ2-7; TRBD1 matches 10 bases. This CDR3 has 15 residues. The germline V gene encodes CDR1 LGHDT and CDR2 YNNKEL (reference sequence). Germline trimming cut 1 base from V and 1 base from J; bases unmatched to any gene: 1. CDR3 protein: CASSQGGQGSYEQYF. The CDR3 DNA sequence: TGTGCCAGCAGCCAAGGGGGACAGGGGTCCTACGAGCAGTACTTC.

The rearrangement links TRBV30 to TRBJ1-5; the D gene is possibly TRBD1 (5 bases). The CDR3 spans 15 residues. The germline V gene encodes CDR1 GTSNPN and CDR2 SVGIG (reference sequence). Trimming shortened V by 3 bases and J by 4 bases, and 16 bases separated the two germline ends. CDR3 coding DNA: TGTGCCTGGAGAGAGGCGTCGGCAGGGAATCAGCCCCAGCATTTT. Translated, it gives CAWREASAGNQPQHF. Full variable domain (missing parts from reference TRBV30 and TRBJ1-5): SQTIHQWPATLVQPVGSPLSLECTVEGTSNPNLYWYRQAAGRGLQLLFYSVGIGQISSEVPQNLSASRPQDRQFILSSKKLLLSDSGFYLCAWREASAGNQPQHFGDGTRLSIL.

The V call is TRBV9, the J call TRBJ1-2, with D tentatively TRBD1 (5 bases). Germline V lookup: CDR1 SGDLS, CDR2 YYNGEE. Trimming removed 4 bases from V and 5 bases from J, with 18 bases in between. The CDR3 extends over 15 amino acids. The CDR3 protein is CASSPSSGKVYGYTF. CDR3 DNA: TGTGCCAGCAGCCCTAGTTCAGGGAAAGTTTATGGCTACACCTTC.

This chain joins TRBV7-9 and TRBJ2-1; 7 positions match TRBD2. The CDR3 extends over 15 amino acids. J was trimmed by 3 bases and V by 3 bases; bases with no gene match: 5. CDR1 SEHNR and CDR2 FQNEAQ come from the germline V gene (reference sequence). The CDR3: CASSFVSSGYNEQFF. CDR3 sequence (DNA): TGTGCCAGCAGCTTCGTTTCTAGCGGCTACAATGAGCAGTTCTTC.

This rearrangement joins TRBV9 to TRBJ1-2, with D unresolved. The CDR3 runs to 12 residues. The germline CDR1 and CDR2 sequences are SGDLS and YYNGEE. Trimming stripped 3 bases from V and 8 bases from J, with 11 bases between. DNA of the CDR3: TGTGCCAGCAGCGCCCAGGAGGAGGGCTACACCTTC. Residues: CASSAQEEGYTF.

J is TRBJ2-1 and V is TRBV7-9; no definite D call. The CDR3 extends over 16 amino acids. Germline CDR1 and CDR2: SEHNR and FQNEAQ (reference sequence). Trimming took off 0 bases at V and 8 bases at J, with 17 bases between the two ends. Written as DNA, the CDR3 is TGTGCCAGCAGCTTAGCGATGCGTCCCTTGGTCGATGAGCAGTTCTTC. Translating gives CASSLAMRPLVDEQFF.

J is TRBJ1-2 and V is TRBV5-1, with TRBD1 identical over 7 bases. Germline V CDR1 and CDR2: SGHRS, YFSETQ. CDR3 length equals 13 residues. V gave up 9 bases and J gave up 4 bases; unmatched junction bases: 9. CDR3 amino acids: CATGTDRGYGYTF. The CDR3 coding sequence is TGCGCCACCGGGACAGATCGGGGCTATGGCTACACCTTC.

The chain links TRBV13 to TRBJ2-5; 10 nucleotides align to TRBD2. The V gene's germline CDR1 is PRHDT and CDR2 FYEKMQ (reference sequence). The CDR3 is made up of 21 amino acids. Unmatched junction bases numbered 25, after V lost 5 bases and J lost 4 bases. For the CDR3, the DNA is TGTGCCAGCAGCAAACCGGGACAGGCTTGTTGCGAGCGGGAGGGCGGAGAGACCCAGTACTTC. Translation gives CASSKPGQACCEREGGETQYF.

The chain recombines TRBV7-2 with TRBJ2-3; D uncertain. Germline CDR1 SGHTA, CDR2 FQGNSA. V lost 2 bases, J lost 4 bases, and 7 bases lay in between. The CDR3 is 13 amino acids. CDR3: CASSLWPSDTQYF. In DNA form, the CDR3 reads TGTGCCAGCAGCTTATGGCCCTCAGATACGCAGTATTTT.

The V and J genes are TRBV6-1 and TRBJ1-5; a weak D match, TRBD1 (5 bases). Germline assignment: CDR1 MNHNS and CDR2 SASEGT. CDR3 size: 15 residues. V lost 2 bases, J lost 2 bases, and 10 bases lay in between. This chain's CDR3 is CASSETWGGNQPQHF. CDR3 bases: TGTGCCAGCAGTGAAACGTGGGGGGGCAATCAGCCCCAGCATTTT.

The gene calls are TRBV6-5 and TRBJ1-6; weak D call: TRBD1 (6 bases). CDR1 MNHEY and CDR2 SVGAGI come from the germline V gene. The V and J ends lost 4 bases and 10 bases respectively, with 14 bases between them. This CDR3 is 14 amino acids long. The CDR3 DNA sequence: TGTGCCAGCAGTTTCAGGGGTTTAGAATCACCCCTCCACTTT. It translates to CASSFRGLESPLHF.

This sequence joins TRBV7-6 and TRBJ1-1; D might be TRBD1 (5 bases). CDR3 size: 14 residues. The V end was cut by 3 bases, the J end by 4 bases, with 12 bases between. The germline V gene encodes CDR1 SGHVS and CDR2 FNYEAQ. The DNA of the CDR3 is TGTGCCAGCAGCTTTCGGGGGGGAGGCACTGAAGCTTTCTTT. It specifies CASSFRGGGTEAFF.

The rearrangement links TRBV24-1 to TRBJ2-1; D uncertain. V lost 2 bases and J lost 0, with 16 bases in between. This CDR3 is built from 18 residues. Germline values: CDR1 KGHDR, CDR2 SFDVKD. The CDR3 DNA is TGTGCCACCAGTGATTCAAGCCCCCGGAGCGACTCCTACAATGAGCAGTTCTTC. Its protein product is CATSDSSPRSDSYNEQFF.

For the CDR3, the DNA is TGTGCCAGCAGCTTGGCGACGGGTAAAAATTCACCCCTCCACTTT. The encoded protein is CASSLATGKNSPLHF. The rearrangement joins TRBV5-4 to TRBJ1-6, with no clear D. CDR3 size: 15 residues. Germline assignment: CDR1 SGHNT and CDR2 YYREEE (reference sequence). Trimming shortened V by 0 bases and J by 7 bases, and 11 bases separated the two germline ends. Drawing the rest from reference TRBV5-4 and TRBJ1-6, the complete variable domain is ETGVTQSPTHLIKTRGQQVTLRCSSQSGHNTVSWYQQALGQGPQFIFQYYREEENGRGNFPPRFSGLQFPNYSSELNVNALELDDSALYLCASSLATGKNSPLHFGNGTRLTVT.

This clone was observed a single time. DNA for the CDR3: TGTGCCAGCAGCCCGAGTTTGGGGGGTGGTGGCTACACCTTC. This translates into CASSPSLGGGGYTF. This rearrangement joins TRBV28 to TRBJ1-2; perhaps TRBD1 as D (5 bases). The V and J ends lost 6 bases and 7 bases respectively, with 18 bases between them. CDR3 length: 14 residues. CDR1 is MDHEN and CDR2 is SYDVKM in the germline V gene.

The chain is built from TRBV28 and TRBJ1-5; D might be TRBD1 (5 bases). The CDR3 totals 15 residues. Germline lookup yields CDR1 MDHEN and CDR2 SYDVKM. V was pared by 1 base and J by 5 bases, with 12 bases between. CDR3 sequence (DNA): TGTGCCAGCAGTTTATCGTGGGGGGGTGATCAGCCCCAGCATTTT. Translation gives CASSLSWGGDQPQHF.

V usage is TRBV28 and J usage is TRBJ2-1; 7 bases align to TRBD1. J was trimmed by 5 bases and V by 8 bases; bases with no gene match: 3. Germline-derived CDR1 and CDR2 are MDHEN and SYDVKM. This CDR3 comprises 12 residues. CDR3 coding DNA: TGTGCCAGCGGGACAGACCACAATGAGCAGTTCTTC. It yields the protein CASGTDHNEQFF.

V gene TRBV5-1 combines with J gene TRBJ2-1; 9 bases map to TRBD1. V shed 3 bases, J shed 0 bases, and the junction held 13 bases outside the gene matches. The CDR3 is made up of 19 amino acids. CDR1 and CDR2 from the germline V gene are SGHRS and YFSETQ. CDR3 sequence: CASSSLGTGRASSYNEQFF. CDR3 DNA: TGCGCCAGCAGCTCCTTAGGGACAGGGCGCGCCAGCTCCTACAATGAGCAGTTCTTC.

V gene TRBV11-2 combines with J gene TRBJ2-7; 8 bases fit TRBD2. CDR3 length: 15 amino acids. Germline V gene sequence: CDR1 SGHAT, CDR2 FQNNGV. V lost 1 base, J lost 3 bases, and 5 bases stayed unmatched. CDR3 sequence (DNA): TGTGCCAGCAGCTTAGCCCCGGGACTAGTCTACGAGCAGTACTTC. Amino acids: CASSLAPGLVYEQYF.

This chain connects TRBV7-6 to TRBJ2-7; 11 bases fit TRBD2. V gave up 3 bases and J gave up 0 bases; unmatched junction bases: 4. The CDR3 runs to 16 residues. Per the germline V gene, CDR1 is SGHVS and CDR2 is FNYEAQ. CDR3 region: CASSFGLAGRSYEQYF. CDR3 DNA: TGTGCCAGCAGCTTTGGACTAGCGGGTCGCTCCTACGAGCAGTACTTC.